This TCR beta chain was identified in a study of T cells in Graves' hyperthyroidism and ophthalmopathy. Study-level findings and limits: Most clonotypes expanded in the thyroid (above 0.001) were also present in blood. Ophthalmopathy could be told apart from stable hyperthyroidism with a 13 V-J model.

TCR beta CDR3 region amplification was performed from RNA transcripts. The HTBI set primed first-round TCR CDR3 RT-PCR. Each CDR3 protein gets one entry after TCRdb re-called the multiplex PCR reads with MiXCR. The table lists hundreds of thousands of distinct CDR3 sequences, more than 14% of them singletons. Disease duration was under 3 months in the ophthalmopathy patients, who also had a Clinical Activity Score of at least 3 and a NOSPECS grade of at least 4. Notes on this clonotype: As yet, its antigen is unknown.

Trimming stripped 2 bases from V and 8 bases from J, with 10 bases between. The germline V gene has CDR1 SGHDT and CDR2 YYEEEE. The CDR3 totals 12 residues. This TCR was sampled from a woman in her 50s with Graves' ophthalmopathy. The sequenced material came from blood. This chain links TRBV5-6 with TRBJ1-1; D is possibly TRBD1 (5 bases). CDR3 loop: CASSLGTSEAFF. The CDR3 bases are TGTGCCAGCAGCTTAGGGACTTCAGAAGCTTTCTTT.